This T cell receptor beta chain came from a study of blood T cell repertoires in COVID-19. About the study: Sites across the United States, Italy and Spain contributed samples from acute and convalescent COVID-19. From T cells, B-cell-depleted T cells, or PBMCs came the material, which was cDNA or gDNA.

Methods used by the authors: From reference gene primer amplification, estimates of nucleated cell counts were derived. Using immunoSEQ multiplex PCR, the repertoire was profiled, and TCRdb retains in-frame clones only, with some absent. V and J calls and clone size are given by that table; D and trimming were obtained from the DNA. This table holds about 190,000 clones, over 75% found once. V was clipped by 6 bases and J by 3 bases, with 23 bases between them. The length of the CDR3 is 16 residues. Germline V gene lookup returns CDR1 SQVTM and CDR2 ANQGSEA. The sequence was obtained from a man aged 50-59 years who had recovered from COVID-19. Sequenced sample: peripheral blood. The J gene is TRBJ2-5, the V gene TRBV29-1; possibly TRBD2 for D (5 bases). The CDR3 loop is CSVYGLLGEGKETQYF. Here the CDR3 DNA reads TGCAGCGTGTACGGGTTATTGGGAGAGGGCAAAGAGACCCAGTACTTC.